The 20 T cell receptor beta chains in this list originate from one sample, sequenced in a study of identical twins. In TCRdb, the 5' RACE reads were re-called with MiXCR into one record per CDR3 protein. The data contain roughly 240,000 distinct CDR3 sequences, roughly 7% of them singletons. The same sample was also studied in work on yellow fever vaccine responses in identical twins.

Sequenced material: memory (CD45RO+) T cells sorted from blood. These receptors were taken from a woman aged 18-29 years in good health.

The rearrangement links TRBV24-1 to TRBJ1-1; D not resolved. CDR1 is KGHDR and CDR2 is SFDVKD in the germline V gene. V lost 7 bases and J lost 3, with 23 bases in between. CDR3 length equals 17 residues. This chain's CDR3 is CATRPFDLAVTDTEAFF. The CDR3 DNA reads TGTGCCACCAGACCATTTGACTTAGCGGTTACGGACACTGAAGCTTTCTTT.

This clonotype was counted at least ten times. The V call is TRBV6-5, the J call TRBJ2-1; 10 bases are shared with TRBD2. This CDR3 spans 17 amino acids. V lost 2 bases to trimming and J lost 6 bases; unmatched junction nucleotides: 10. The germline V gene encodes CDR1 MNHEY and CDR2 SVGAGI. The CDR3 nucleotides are TGTGCCAGCAGTTACGTTTTTGGTACTAGCGGGGTCAATGAGCAGTTCTTC. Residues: CASSYVFGTSGVNEQFF.

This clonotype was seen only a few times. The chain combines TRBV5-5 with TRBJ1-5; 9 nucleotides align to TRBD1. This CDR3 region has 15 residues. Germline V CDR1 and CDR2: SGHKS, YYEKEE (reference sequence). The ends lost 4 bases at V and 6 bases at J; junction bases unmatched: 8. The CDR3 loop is CASSPGQGVSQPQHF. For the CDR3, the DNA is TGTGCCAGCAGCCCGGGACAGGGTGTGAGTCAGCCCCAGCATTTT.

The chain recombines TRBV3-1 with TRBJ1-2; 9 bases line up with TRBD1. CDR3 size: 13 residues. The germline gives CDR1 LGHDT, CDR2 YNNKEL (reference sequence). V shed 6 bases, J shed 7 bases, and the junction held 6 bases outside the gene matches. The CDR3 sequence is CASRPRDRVGYTF. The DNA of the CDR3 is TGTGCCAGCAGACCCCGGGACAGGGTTGGCTACACCTTC. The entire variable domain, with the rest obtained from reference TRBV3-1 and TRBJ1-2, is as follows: DTAVSQTPKYLVTQMGNDKSIKCEQNLGHDTMYWYKQDSKKFLKIMFSYNNKELIINETVPNRFSPKSPDKAHLNLHINSLELGDSAVYFCASRPRDRVGYTFGSGTRLTVV.

The CDR3 here is CASSERSGVDSPLHF. The DNA for the CDR3 is TGTGCCAGCAGTGAACGGTCAGGGGTGGATTCACCCCTCCACTTT. The V and J genes are TRBV6-1 and TRBJ1-6, with D possibly matching TRBD1 (6 bases). The germline V gene has CDR1 MNHNS and CDR2 SASEGT. This CDR3 has 15 residues. Trimming removed 2 bases at V and 8 bases at J, with 13 bases between.

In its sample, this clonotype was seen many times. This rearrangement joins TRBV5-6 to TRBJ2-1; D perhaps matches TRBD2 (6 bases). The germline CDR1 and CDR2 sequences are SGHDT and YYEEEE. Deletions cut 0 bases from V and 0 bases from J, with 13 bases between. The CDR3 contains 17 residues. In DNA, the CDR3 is TGTGCCAGCAGCTTGGAAGGTAGCGGAGGCTCCTACAATGAGCAGTTCTTC. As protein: CASSLEGSGGSYNEQFF.

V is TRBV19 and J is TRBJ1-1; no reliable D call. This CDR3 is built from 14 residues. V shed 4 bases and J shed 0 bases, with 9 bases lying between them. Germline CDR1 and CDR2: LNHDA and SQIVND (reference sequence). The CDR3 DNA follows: TGTGCCAGTAGTAGGCCGAGAATGAACACTGAAGCTTTCTTT. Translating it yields CASSRPRMNTEAFF.

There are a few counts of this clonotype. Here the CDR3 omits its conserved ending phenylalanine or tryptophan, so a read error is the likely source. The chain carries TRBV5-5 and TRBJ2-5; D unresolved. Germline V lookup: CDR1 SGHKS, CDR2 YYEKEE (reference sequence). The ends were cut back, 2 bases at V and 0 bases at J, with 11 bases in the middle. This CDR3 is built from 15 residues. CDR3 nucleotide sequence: TGTGCCAGCAGCTTAAACCCGACGGACCAAGAGACCCAGTACGTC. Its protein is CASSLNPTDQETQYV.

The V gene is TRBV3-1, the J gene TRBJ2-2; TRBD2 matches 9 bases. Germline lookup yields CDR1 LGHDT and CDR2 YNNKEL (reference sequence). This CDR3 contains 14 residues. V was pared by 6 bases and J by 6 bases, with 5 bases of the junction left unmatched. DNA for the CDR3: TGTGCCAGCAGAGCAGCGGGAGGACCCGGGGAGCTGTTTTTT. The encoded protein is CASRAAGGPGELFF.

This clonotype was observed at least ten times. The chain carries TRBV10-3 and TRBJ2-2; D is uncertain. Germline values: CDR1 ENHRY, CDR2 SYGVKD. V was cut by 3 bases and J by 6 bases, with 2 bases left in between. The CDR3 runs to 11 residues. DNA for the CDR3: TGTGCCATCAGTGACGCCGGGGAGCTGTTTTTT. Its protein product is CAISDAGELFF.

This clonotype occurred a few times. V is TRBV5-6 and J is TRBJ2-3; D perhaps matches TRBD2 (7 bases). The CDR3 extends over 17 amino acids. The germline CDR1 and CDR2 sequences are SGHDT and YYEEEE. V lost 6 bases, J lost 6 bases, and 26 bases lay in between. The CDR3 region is CASNGKGGGRRKDTQYF. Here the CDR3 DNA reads TGTGCCAGCAACGGAAAGGGGGGGGGCAGGAGGAAGGATACGCAGTATTTT.

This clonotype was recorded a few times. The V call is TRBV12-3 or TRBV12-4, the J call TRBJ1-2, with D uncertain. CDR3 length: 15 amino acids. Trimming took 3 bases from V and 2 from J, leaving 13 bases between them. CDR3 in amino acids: CASSFRRLTNYGYTF. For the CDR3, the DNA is TGTGCCAGCAGTTTCCGCCGACTGACCAACTATGGCTACACCTTC.

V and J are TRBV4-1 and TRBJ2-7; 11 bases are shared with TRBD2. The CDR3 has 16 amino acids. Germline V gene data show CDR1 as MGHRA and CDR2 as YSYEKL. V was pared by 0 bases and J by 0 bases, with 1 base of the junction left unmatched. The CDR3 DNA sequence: TGCGCCAGCAGCCAAGATGGACTAGCGGGCTCCTACGAGCAGTACTTC. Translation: CASSQDGLAGSYEQYF.

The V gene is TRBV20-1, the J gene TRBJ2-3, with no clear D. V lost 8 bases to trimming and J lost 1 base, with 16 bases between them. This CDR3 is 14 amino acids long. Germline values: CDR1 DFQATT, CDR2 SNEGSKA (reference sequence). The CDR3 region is CSYLAPSGTDTQYF. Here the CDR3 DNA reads TGCAGTTACCTCGCCCCCTCTGGCACAGATACGCAGTATTTT.

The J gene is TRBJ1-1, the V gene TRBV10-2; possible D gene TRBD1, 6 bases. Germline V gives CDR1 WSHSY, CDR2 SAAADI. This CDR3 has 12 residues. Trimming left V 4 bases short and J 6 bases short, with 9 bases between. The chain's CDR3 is CASSVGGPEAFF. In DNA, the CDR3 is TGCGCCAGCAGTGTTGGGGGCCCTGAAGCTTTCTTT.

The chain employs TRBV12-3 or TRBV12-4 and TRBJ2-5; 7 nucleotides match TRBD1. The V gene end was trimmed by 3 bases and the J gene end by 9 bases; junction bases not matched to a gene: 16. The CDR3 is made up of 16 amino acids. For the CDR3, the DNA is TGTGCCAGCAGTTTCGGGACAGCCCAGAATCCAGCGGCCCAGTACTTC. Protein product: CASSFGTAQNPAAQYF.

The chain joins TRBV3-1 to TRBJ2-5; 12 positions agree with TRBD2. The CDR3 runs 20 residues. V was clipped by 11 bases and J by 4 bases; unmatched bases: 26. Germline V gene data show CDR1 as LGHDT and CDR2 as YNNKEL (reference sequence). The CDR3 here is CACTQGLETSGSQGGETQYF. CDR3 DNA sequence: TGTGCCTGCACCCAAGGTTTAGAGACTAGCGGGAGCCAAGGGGGAGAGACCCAGTACTTC.

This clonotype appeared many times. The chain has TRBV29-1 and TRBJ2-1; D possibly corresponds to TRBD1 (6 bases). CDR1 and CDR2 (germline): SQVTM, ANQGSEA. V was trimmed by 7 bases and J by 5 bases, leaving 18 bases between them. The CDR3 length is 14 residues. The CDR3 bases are TGCAGCGGGCTGCAGGGGAAGGGCGACAATGAGCAGTTCTTC. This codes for CSGLQGKGDNEQFF.

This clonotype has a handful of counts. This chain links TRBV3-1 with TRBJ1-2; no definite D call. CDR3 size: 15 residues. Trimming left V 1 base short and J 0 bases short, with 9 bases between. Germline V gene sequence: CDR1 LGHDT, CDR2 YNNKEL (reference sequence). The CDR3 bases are TGTGCCAGCAGCCAAGGGTTTACAGCTAACTATGGCTACACCTTC. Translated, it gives CASSQGFTANYGYTF.

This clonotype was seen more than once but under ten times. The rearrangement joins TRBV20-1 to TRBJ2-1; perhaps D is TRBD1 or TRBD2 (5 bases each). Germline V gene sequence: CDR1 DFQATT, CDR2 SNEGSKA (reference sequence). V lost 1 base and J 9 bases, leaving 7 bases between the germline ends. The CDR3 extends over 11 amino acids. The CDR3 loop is CSARGGSEQFF. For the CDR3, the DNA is TGCAGTGCTAGAGGGGGGAGTGAGCAGTTCTTC.